The clone carrying this T cell receptor beta chain was observed a few times. CDR3 length: 12 residues. Trimming removed 7 bases at V and 0 bases at J, with 9 bases between. Germline CDR1 and CDR2: DFQATT and SNEGSKA (reference sequence). These data come from a study of T cells after yellow fever vaccination. TCRdb itself ran the 5' RACE reads through MiXCR, one entry per CDR3 protein. This table holds 550,000 to 750,000 distinct CDR3 sequences, approximately 12% found once. The clonotype originates from a man aged 30-40 years who received the YFV17D yellow fever vaccine. This specimen consisted of PBMCs, obtained on the day of the yellow fever booster vaccination. The chain has TRBV20-1 and TRBJ2-5, with TRBD2 as a possible D gene (6 bases). Here the CDR3 DNA reads TGCAGTGGCTCTAGCGACCAAGAGACCCAGTACTTC. Translation: CSGSSDQETQYF.